These 25 T cell receptor beta chains were sequenced from one sample in a study of T cells after yellow fever vaccination. Each CDR3 protein gets one entry after TCRdb re-called the 5' RACE reads with MiXCR. The sample records about 210,000 distinct CDR3 sequences, roughly 3.3% being singletons. This specimen was CD4+ T cells sorted from PBMCs, taken 10 days after the yellow fever booster vaccination. The receptors originated from a man younger than 30 who received the YFV17D yellow fever vaccine.

The chain links TRBV10-3 to TRBJ2-7; D is perhaps TRBD2 (6 bases). The CDR3 consists of 19 residues. The V end lost 0 bases, the J end lost 3 bases, and 24 bases lay between the germline ends. CDR1 is ENHRY and CDR2 is SYGVKD in the germline V gene. This CDR3 is CAISESGVSLRGALYEQYF. Written as DNA, the CDR3 is TGTGCCATCAGTGAGTCCGGGGTCTCGCTTCGCGGGGCCCTCTACGAGCAGTACTTC.

This clonotype occurred many times. The rearrangement uses TRBV5-1 and TRBJ1-3, with TRBD1 matching 7 bases. Germline V gene data show CDR1 as SGHRS and CDR2 as YFSETQ. V was clipped by 0 bases and J by 2 bases; unmatched bases: 2. There are 15 residues in the CDR3. The CDR3 nucleotides read TGCGCCAGCAGCTTGGACAGGGGACCTGGAAACACCATATATTTT. Translated, it gives CASSLDRGPGNTIYF.

V and J are TRBV10-3 and TRBJ2-3; 7 bases map to TRBD2. The CDR3 consists of 15 residues. Germline V gives CDR1 ENHRY, CDR2 SYGVKD. V shed 7 bases, J shed 2 bases, and the junction held 9 bases outside the gene matches. The CDR3 nucleotides read TGTGCCATCAAGCTCAGCGGGGCCCCCACAGATACGCAGTATTTT. Translation: CAIKLSGAPTDTQYF.

This clonotype occurred many times. This chain joins TRBV20-1 and TRBJ2-1; D possibly corresponds to TRBD1 (6 bases). Looked up from germline, CDR1 is DFQATT and CDR2 is SNEGSKA (reference sequence). The CDR3 spans 13 residues. The germline V and J ends were trimmed by 5 bases and 4 bases, with 12 bases remaining between them. The CDR3 sequence: CSAWAGTYNEQFF. CDR3 nucleotides: TGCAGTGCTTGGGCAGGGACATACAATGAGCAGTTCTTC.

This clonotype has at least ten counts. The rearrangement links TRBV10-3 to TRBJ1-1, with D tentatively TRBD1 (6 bases). CDR1 and CDR2 (germline): ENHRY, SYGVKD. V lost 3 bases to trimming and J lost 5 bases, with 13 bases between them. This CDR3 is 14 amino acids long. The CDR3 region is CAISERGGETEAFF. The CDR3, as DNA: TGTGCCATCAGTGAACGAGGGGGGGAGACTGAAGCTTTCTTT.

V usage is TRBV12-5 and J usage is TRBJ2-2; D may be TRBD2 (7 bases). Trimming removed 2 bases from V and 0 bases from J, with 13 bases in between. Germline V gives CDR1 LGHNT, CDR2 FRNRAP. The CDR3 runs to 17 residues. CDR3 DNA sequence: TGTGCTAGTGGTTTGACGAAGGGGGGGGCGAACACCGGGGAGCTGTTTTTT. Encoded protein: CASGLTKGGANTGELFF.

This clonotype has a handful of counts. The chain links TRBV7-6 to TRBJ2-5; D could derive from TRBD1 or TRBD2 (5 bases each). In germline, CDR1 is SGHVS, CDR2 FNYEAQ. V was clipped by 2 bases and J by 5 bases, with 18 bases between them. CDR3 length: 16 amino acids. This CDR3 is CASSLQRGALAETQYF. In DNA form, the CDR3 reads TGTGCCAGCAGCTTACAGAGGGGAGCACTGGCGGAGACCCAGTACTTC.

This chain joins TRBV3-1 and TRBJ2-1; D uncertain. Germline CDR1 is LGHDT and CDR2 is YNNKEL (reference sequence). This CDR3 is built from 14 residues. Trimming cost V 1 base and J 6 bases, with 10 bases left between them. CDR3 residues: CASSQAPVSNEQFF. The CDR3 nucleotides are TGTGCCAGCAGCCAAGCCCCGGTGAGCAATGAGCAGTTCTTC.

This clonotype was seen at least ten times. The rearrangement joins TRBV11-2 to TRBJ1-1; 7 bases agree with TRBD1. From germline, CDR1 is SGHAT and CDR2 FQNNGV. J gave up 4 bases and V 0 bases, and 8 bases lay outside the gene matches. This CDR3 spans 16 amino acids. CDR3 sequence: CASSLEGGRGATEAFF. DNA for the CDR3: TGTGCCAGCAGCTTAGAGGGGGGCAGGGGGGCCACTGAAGCTTTCTTT. The variable domain in full, completed from reference TRBV11-2 and TRBJ1-1, reads EAGVAQSPRYKIIEKRQSVAFWCNPISGHATLYWYQQILGQGPKLLIQFQNNGVVDDSQLPKDRFSAERLKGVDSTLKIQPAKLEDSAVYLCASSLEGGRGATEAFFGQGTRLTVV.

This clonotype was observed at least ten times. The CDR3 DNA is TGTGCCAGCAGCTTGGGGCCCTCTAATGAAAAACTGTTTTTT. Its translation: CASSLGPSNEKLFF. V and J are TRBV7-2 and TRBJ1-4; possibly TRBD1 for D (5 bases). The CDR3 has 14 amino acids. Between the trimmed V and J ends, which lost 3 bases and 3 bases, there was a span of 8 bases. From germline, CDR1 is SGHTA and CDR2 FQGNSA.

This clonotype was observed a handful of times. The V call is TRBV7-2, the J call TRBJ1-2; TRBD1 matches 7 bases. In germline, CDR1 is SGHTA, CDR2 FQGNSA. The CDR3 contains 13 residues. J was trimmed by 11 bases and V by 7 bases; bases with no gene match: 13. CDR3 sequence reads: CASTTPGGRGYTF. CDR3 DNA sequence: TGTGCCAGCACCACTCCGGGTGGCAGGGGGTACACCTTC.

V and J are TRBV18 and TRBJ1-1; TRBD1 agrees at 7 bases. With 4 bases clipped from V and 1 base from J, the junction kept 6 bases outside the gene matches. Germline CDR1 KGHSH, CDR2 LQKENI. The CDR3 is made up of 15 amino acids. Here the CDR3 DNA reads TGTGCCAGCTCACTACAGACAGGGACGAACACTGAAGCTTTCTTT. Protein product: CASSLQTGTNTEAFF.

The chain carries TRBV12-5 and TRBJ1-4; D remains ambiguous. This CDR3 is 13 amino acids long. Trimming left V 2 bases short and J 7 bases short, with 8 bases between. The germline CDR1 and CDR2 sequences are LGHNT and FRNRAP. The CDR3 spells CASGLFRSEKLFF. In DNA, the CDR3 is TGTGCTAGTGGTTTGTTTCGATCTGAAAAACTGTTTTTT.

This clonotype was observed a few times. The chain employs TRBV18 and TRBJ2-5; D is perhaps TRBD2 (5 bases). The CDR3 spans 14 residues. Germline V gene lookup returns CDR1 KGHSH and CDR2 LQKENI. The V and J ends lost 3 bases and 0 bases respectively, with 8 bases between them. The CDR3 DNA reads as TGTGCCAGCTCACCTACAGCGGACCAAGAGACCCAGTACTTC. Amino acids: CASSPTADQETQYF.

This clonotype has ten or more counts. This sequence joins TRBV10-3 and TRBJ1-2, with D maybe TRBD1 (5 bases). This CDR3 has 14 amino acids. The germline V gene has CDR1 ENHRY and CDR2 SYGVKD. V lost 4 bases, J lost 2 bases, and 11 bases lay in between. The CDR3 loop reads CAISGAGRNYGYTF. CDR3 DNA: TGTGCCATCAGTGGGGCGGGGCGGAACTATGGCTACACCTTC.

This clonotype was observed many times. The CDR3 DNA follows: TGTGCCAGCAGCTCCTTCAGGGGAGAGCAGTTCTTC. Its protein is CASSSFRGEQFF. J is TRBJ2-1 and V is TRBV7-9, with D perhaps TRBD1 (6 bases). Germline CDR1 reads SEHNR; CDR2 reads FQNEAQ (reference sequence). The V gene lost 4 bases and the J gene lost 10 bases, with 11 bases spanning the gap. This CDR3 has 12 residues.

This clonotype turned up a few times. The chain recombines TRBV10-1 with TRBJ2-3; D unclear. Between the trimmed V and J ends, which lost 8 bases and 4 bases, there was a span of 16 bases. There are 14 residues in the CDR3. The germline CDR1 and CDR2 sequences are WNHNN and SYGVQD (reference sequence). CDR3 loop: CASFRPFPADTQYF. In nucleotides, the CDR3 is TGCGCCAGCTTTAGGCCCTTCCCCGCAGATACGCAGTATTTT.

V usage is TRBV12-3 or TRBV12-4 and J usage is TRBJ2-3; the D is unclear. The CDR3 length is 13 residues. V shed 2 bases and J shed 7 bases, with 10 bases lying between them. The CDR3 region is CASSLMPANTQYF. The DNA for the CDR3 is TGTGCCAGCAGTTTAATGCCAGCCAATACGCAGTATTTT.

This clonotype was counted many times. V and J are TRBV18 and TRBJ2-1; D is perhaps TRBD1 or TRBD2 (5 bases each). CDR1 is KGHSH, CDR2 LQKENI, per germline. The CDR3 loop spans 17 amino acids. Trimming shortened V by 2 bases and J by 7 bases, and 21 bases separated the two germline ends. CDR3 DNA sequence: TGTGCCAGCTCACCATCTCGCAGGGACCTAAATCCGAATGAGCAGTTCTTC. This encodes CASSPSRRDLNPNEQFF.

This clonotype occurred many times. V usage is TRBV6-2 or TRBV6-3 and J usage is TRBJ2-4; D is uncertain. The CDR3 contains 14 residues. V was clipped by 6 bases and J by 3 bases, with 12 bases between them. Germline V gene lookup returns CDR1 MNHEY and CDR2 SVGEGT. CDR3: CASREYSFKNIQYF. Here the CDR3 DNA reads TGTGCCAGCAGAGAATACTCATTCAAAAACATTCAGTACTTC.

This clonotype has at least ten counts. V is TRBV20-1 and J is TRBJ1-3; D not resolved. V was trimmed by 5 bases and J by 4 bases, leaving 6 bases between them. Germline assignment: CDR1 DFQATT and CDR2 SNEGSKA (reference sequence). The CDR3 sequence is 11 residues long. In DNA form, the CDR3 reads TGCAGTGCTGGTGGGGGAAACACCATATATTTT. Translating it yields CSAGGGNTIYF.

The chain employs TRBV7-8 and TRBJ2-7; 11 nucleotides align to TRBD2. The CDR3 sequence is 16 residues long. The germline V gene encodes CDR1 SGHVS and CDR2 FQNEAQ. The V segment lost 5 bases and the J segment 4 bases; nucleotides outside the gene matches: 10. This CDR3 reads CASSPSTSGVWYEQYV. The CDR3 DNA is TGTGCCAGCAGCCCCTCGACTAGCGGGGTCTGGTACGAGCAGTACGTC.

This clonotype has only a few counts. The rearrangement uses TRBV7-2 and TRBJ1-4; D is unresolved. The germline gives CDR1 SGHTA, CDR2 FQGNSA. The CDR3 spans 15 residues. V lost 2 bases, J lost 0 bases, and 7 bases lay in between. CDR3 region: CASSLLGTTNEKLFF. The CDR3 coding sequence is TGTGCCAGCAGCTTATTGGGAACAACTAATGAAAAACTGTTTTTT.

This chain connects TRBV2 to TRBJ2-3, with 7 bases fitting TRBD2. Germline values: CDR1 SNHLY, CDR2 FYNNEI. V shed 5 bases, J shed 5 bases, and the junction held 1 base outside the gene matches. CDR3 length equals 12 residues. The CDR3 loop is CASSRTRDTQYF. CDR3 bases: TGTGCCAGCAGTAGGACTAGAGATACGCAGTATTTT.

The gene calls are TRBV19 and TRBJ2-1; D may correspond to TRBD1 or TRBD2 (5 bases each). Germline V gene data show CDR1 as LNHDA and CDR2 as SQIVND (reference sequence). V was clipped by 10 bases and J by 6 bases, with 16 bases between them. This CDR3 has 13 residues. The CDR3 region has the DNA TGTGCCACTCCCCCAGGGACCCCCAATGAGCAGTTCTTC. This translates into CATPPGTPNEQFF.